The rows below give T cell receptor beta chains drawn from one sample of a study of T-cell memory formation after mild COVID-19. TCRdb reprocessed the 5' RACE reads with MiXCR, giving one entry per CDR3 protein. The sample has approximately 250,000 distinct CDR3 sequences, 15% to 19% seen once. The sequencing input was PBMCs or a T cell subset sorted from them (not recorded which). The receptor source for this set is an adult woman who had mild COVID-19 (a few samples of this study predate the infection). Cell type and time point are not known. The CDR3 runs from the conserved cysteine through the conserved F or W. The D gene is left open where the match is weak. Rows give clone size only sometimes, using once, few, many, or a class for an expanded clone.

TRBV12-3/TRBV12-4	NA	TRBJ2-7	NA	CASRLGVSSYEQYF	TGTGCCAGCAGGTTAGGGGTGAGCTCCTACGAGCAGTACTTC
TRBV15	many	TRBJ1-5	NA	CATTQVGHLRVGDKPQHF	TGTGCCACCACTCAAGTGGGACACCTCCGTGTCGGCGACAAGCCCCAGCATTTT
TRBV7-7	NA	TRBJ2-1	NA	CASSPTRPSSYNEQFF	TGTGCCAGCAGTCCCACCAGGCCCTCCTCCTACAATGAGCAGTTCTTC
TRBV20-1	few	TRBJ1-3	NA	CSASKGFPGNTIYF	TGCAGTGCCTCAAAGGGGTTTCCTGGAAACACCATATATTTT
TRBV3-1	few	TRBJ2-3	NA	CASSGGGTDTQYF	TGTGCCAGCTCCGGGGGCGGCACAGATACGCAGTATTTT
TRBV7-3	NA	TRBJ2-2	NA	CASSLTTHGTGELFF	TGTGCCAGCAGCTTAACAACTCACGGAACTGGGGAGCTGTTTTTT
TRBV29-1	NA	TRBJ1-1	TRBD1	CSVVPGQGGTEAFF	TGCAGCGTGGTTCCGGGACAGGGGGGGACTGAAGCTTTCTTT
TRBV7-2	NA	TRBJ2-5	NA	CASSRTIEETQYF	TGTGCCAGCAGCAGGACTATAGAAGAGACCCAGTACTTC
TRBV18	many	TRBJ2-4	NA	CASSPTGFGGNIQYF	TGTGCCAGCTCACCAACAGGGTTTGGTGGGAACATTCAGTACTTC
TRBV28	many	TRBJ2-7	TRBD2	CASSLGGTSGFEQYF	TGTGCCAGCAGTTTAGGCGGGACTAGCGGGTTCGAGCAGTACTTC
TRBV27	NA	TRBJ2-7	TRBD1	CASRPTGGPISSYEQYF	TGTGCCAGCAGGCCCACAGGGGGCCCAATAAGCTCCTACGAGCAGTACTTC
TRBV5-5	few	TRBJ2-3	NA	CASSPYLPGHGGVGDTQYF	TGTGCCAGCAGCCCATACCTCCCGGGACACGGAGGAGTTGGAGATACGCAGTATTTT
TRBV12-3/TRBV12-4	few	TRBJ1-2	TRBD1	CASSFDRQGWAGYTF	TGTGCCAGCAGTTTTGATAGACAGGGGTGGGCTGGCTACACCTTC
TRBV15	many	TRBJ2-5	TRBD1	CATSRKEDRVGETQYF	TGTGCCACCAGCAGAAAAGAGGACAGGGTAGGAGAGACCCAGTACTTC
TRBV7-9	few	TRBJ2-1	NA	CASRLGNEQFF	TGTGCCAGCAGGCTTGGGAATGAGCAGTTCTTC
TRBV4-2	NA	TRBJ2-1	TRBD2	CASSQERTSGGASYNEQFF	TGTGCCAGCAGCCAAGAAAGGACTAGCGGGGGGGCGTCCTACAATGAGCAGTTCTTC
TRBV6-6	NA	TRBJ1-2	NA	CASSPPNVNYGYTF	TGTGCCAGCAGTCCTCCAAACGTTAACTATGGCTACACCTTC
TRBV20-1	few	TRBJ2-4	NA	CSAREGLRKNIQYF	TGCAGTGCTAGAGAGGGGCTACGGAAAAACATTCAGTACTTC
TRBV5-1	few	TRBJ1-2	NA	CASSFQDANYGYTF	TGCGCCAGCAGCTTCCAGGATGCTAACTATGGCTACACCTTC
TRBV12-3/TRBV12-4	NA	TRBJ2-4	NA	CASMPGLSVTKNIQYF	TGTGCCAGCATGCCGGGACTGAGTGTTACAAAAAACATTCAGTACTTC
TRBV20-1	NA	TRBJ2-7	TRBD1	CSAREGTGRGEQYF	TGCAGTGCTAGAGAAGGGACAGGGAGGGGCGAGCAGTACTTC
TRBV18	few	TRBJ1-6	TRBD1	CASSPGQGGASPLHF	TGTGCCAGCTCACCGGGACAGGGTGGAGCTTCACCCCTCCACTTT
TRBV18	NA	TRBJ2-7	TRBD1	CASSPTAGGEQYF	TGTGCCAGCTCACCCACCGCAGGGGGCGAGCAGTACTTC
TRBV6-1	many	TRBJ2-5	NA	CASSEKKAVLTGETQYF	TGTGCCAGCAGTGAAAAGAAGGCGGTCCTCACGGGGGAGACCCAGTACTTC
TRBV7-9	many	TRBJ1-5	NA	CASSLEGYTGNQPQHF	TGTGCCAGCAGCTTAGAAGGGTACACGGGCAATCAGCCCCAGCATTTT
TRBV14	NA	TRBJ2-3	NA	CASSQVRNTQYF	TGTGCCAGCAGCCAAGTCAGAAATACGCAGTATTTT
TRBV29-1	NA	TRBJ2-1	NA	CSVEVLNGNEQFF	TGCAGCGTTGAAGTTCTTAATGGGAATGAGCAGTTCTTC
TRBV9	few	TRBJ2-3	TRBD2	CASSVGLAGGPRDTQYF	TGTGCCAGCAGCGTAGGGCTAGCGGGAGGGCCGAGAGATACGCAGTATTTT
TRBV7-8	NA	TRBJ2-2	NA	CASSRSPQDSNTGELFF	TGTGCCAGCAGCCGAAGCCCCCAGGACTCGAACACCGGGGAGCTGTTTTTT
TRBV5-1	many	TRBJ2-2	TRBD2	CASSLEGLARNTGELFF	TGCGCCAGCAGCTTAGAGGGACTAGCGAGGAACACCGGGGAGCTGTTTTTT
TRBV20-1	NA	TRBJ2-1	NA	CSAFARTPNEQFF	TGCAGTGCCTTCGCTAGGACCCCTAATGAGCAGTTCTTC
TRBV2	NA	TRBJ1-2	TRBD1	CASRPGQANYGYTF	TGTGCCAGCAGACCCGGACAGGCTAACTATGGCTACACCTTC
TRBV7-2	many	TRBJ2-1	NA	CASSFKGYNEQFF	TGTGCCAGCAGCTTTAAGGGTTACAATGAGCAGTTCTTC
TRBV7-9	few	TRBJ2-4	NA	CASSVTNNIQYF	TGTGCCAGCAGCGTTACGAACAACATTCAGTACTTC
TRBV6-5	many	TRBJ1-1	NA	CASTLGGWGTEAFF	TGTGCCAGCACCCTTGGAGGGTGGGGTACTGAAGCTTTCTTT
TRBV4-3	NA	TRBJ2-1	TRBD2	CASATSGLSYNEQFF	TGCGCCAGCGCAACTAGCGGGCTTAGCTACAATGAGCAGTTCTTC
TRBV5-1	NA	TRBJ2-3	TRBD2	CAGQAAGGFGTQYF	TGCGCCGGCCAGGCGGCGGGGGGTTTCGGAACGCAGTATTTT
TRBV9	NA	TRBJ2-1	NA	CASSVAPVSSYNEQFF	TGTGCCAGCAGCGTAGCTCCGGTCAGCTCCTACAATGAGCAGTTCTTC
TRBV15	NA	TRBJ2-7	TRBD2	CATRAPGLVGYEQYF	TGTGCCACCAGAGCTCCGGGACTAGTAGGGTACGAGCAGTACTTC
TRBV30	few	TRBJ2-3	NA	CAWSVGVSTDTQYF	TGTGCCTGGAGTGTGGGGGTTAGCACAGATACGCAGTATTTT
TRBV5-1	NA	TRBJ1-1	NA	CASSLTSSTEAFF	TGCGCCAGCAGCTTGACATCCAGCACTGAAGCTTTCTTT
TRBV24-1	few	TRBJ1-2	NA	CATSDQNSNGYTF	TGTGCCACCAGTGATCAAAACAGTAATGGCTACACCTTC
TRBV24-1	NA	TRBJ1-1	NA	CATAGGWNTEAFF	TGTGCCACCGCGGGGGGCTGGAACACTGAAGCTTTCTTT
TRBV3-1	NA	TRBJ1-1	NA	CASRTGGNTEAFF	TGTGCCAGCAGAACCGGAGGGAACACTGAAGCTTTCTTT
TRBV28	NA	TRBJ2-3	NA	CASRDQGGSDTQYF	TGTGCCAGCCGAGATCAGGGGGGGTCAGATACGCAGTATTTT
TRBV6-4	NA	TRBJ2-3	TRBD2	CASSAQPGLASQYF	TGTGCCAGCAGCGCACAGCCGGGACTAGCTTCGCAGTATTTT
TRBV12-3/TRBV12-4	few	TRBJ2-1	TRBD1	CASSLGTGENEQFF	TGTGCCAGCAGTTTGGGGACAGGGGAAAATGAGCAGTTCTTC
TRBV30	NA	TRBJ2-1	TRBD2	CAWTPGTSGTNEQFF	TGTGCCTGGACCCCCGGGACTAGCGGGACCAATGAGCAGTTCTTC
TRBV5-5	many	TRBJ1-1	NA	CASSSAGGRGRETEAFF	TGTGCCAGCAGCTCGGCGGGCGGGAGGGGGAGGGAAACTGAAGCTTTCTTT
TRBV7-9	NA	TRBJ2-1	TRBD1	CASSLGWDRDNEQFF	TGTGCCAGCAGCTTAGGTTGGGACAGGGACAATGAGCAGTTCTTC
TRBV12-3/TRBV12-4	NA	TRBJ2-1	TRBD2	CASIKAGVHEQFF	TGTGCCAGCATTAAGGCGGGAGTGCATGAGCAGTTCTTC
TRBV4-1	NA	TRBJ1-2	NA	CASSQESFAGTRPGYTF	TGCGCCAGCAGCCAAGAGTCCTTCGCCGGGACACGGCCCGGCTACACCTTC
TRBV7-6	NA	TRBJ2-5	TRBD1	CASSLAWDRTGGNQETQYF	TGTGCCAGCAGCTTAGCATGGGACAGGACAGGAGGGAACCAAGAGACCCAGTACTTC
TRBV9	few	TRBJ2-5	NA	CASSVLAGQETQYF	TGTGCCAGCAGCGTTCTGGCGGGCCAAGAGACCCAGTACTTC
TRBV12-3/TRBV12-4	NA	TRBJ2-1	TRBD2	CASSPSSGRAVGNEQFF	TGTGCCAGCAGTCCTAGTAGCGGGAGGGCTGTAGGCAATGAGCAGTTCTTC